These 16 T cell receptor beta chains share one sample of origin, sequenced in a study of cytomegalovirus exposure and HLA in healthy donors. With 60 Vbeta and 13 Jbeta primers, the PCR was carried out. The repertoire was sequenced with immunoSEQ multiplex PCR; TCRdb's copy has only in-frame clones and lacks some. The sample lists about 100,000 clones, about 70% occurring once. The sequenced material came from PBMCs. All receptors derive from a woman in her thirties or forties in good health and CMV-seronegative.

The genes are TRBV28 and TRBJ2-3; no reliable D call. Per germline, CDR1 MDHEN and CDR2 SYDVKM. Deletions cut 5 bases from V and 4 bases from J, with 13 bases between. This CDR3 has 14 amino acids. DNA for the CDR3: TGTGCCAGCAGTAATCCCGCTAGTTCAGATACGCAGTATTTT. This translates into CASSNPASSDTQYF.

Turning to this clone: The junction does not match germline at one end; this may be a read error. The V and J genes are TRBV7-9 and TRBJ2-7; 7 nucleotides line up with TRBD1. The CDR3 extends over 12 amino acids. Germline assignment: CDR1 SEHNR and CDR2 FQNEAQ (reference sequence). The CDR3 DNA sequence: TGTTCCAGCAGCTGGGACAGCTACGAGCAGTACTTC. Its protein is CSSSWDSYEQYF.

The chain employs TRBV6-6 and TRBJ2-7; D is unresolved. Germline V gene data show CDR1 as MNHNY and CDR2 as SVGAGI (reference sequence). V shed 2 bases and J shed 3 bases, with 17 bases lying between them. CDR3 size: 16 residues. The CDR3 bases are TGTGCCAGCAGTTACCTATTGTCGGCAGCGAGCTACGAGCAGTACTTC. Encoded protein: CASSYLLSAASYEQYF.

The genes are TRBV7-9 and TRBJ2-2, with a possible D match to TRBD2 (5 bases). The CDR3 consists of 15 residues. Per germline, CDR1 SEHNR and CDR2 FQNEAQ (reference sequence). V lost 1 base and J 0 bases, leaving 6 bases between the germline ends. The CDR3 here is CASSLDGTNTGELFF. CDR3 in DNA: TGTGCCAGCAGCTTAGACGGGACGAACACCGGGGAGCTGTTTTTT.

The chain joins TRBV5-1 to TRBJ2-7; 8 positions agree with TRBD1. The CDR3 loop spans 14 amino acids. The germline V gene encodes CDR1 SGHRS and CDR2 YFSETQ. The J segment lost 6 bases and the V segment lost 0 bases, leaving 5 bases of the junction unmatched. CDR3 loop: CASSLGTGFTEQYF. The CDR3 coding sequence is TGCGCCAGCAGCTTGGGGACAGGGTTCACCGAGCAGTACTTC.

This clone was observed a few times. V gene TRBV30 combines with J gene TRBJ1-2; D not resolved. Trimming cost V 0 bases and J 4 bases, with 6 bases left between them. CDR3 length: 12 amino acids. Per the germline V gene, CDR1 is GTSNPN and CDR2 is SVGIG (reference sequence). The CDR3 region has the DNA TGTGCCTGGAGTGTAGGAGGCTATGGCTACACCTTC. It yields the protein CAWSVGGYGYTF. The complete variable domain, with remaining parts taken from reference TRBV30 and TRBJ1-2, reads SQTIHQWPATLVQPVGSPLSLECTVEGTSNPNLYWYRQAAGRGLQLLFYSVGIGQISSEVPQNLSASRPQDRQFILSSKKLLLSDSGFYLCAWSVGGYGYTFGSGTRLTVV.

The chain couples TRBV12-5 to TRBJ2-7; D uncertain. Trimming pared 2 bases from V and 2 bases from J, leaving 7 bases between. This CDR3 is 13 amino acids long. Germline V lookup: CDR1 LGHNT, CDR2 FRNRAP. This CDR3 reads CASGLSPAYEQYF. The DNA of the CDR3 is TGTGCTAGTGGTTTGTCGCCAGCCTACGAGCAGTACTTC.

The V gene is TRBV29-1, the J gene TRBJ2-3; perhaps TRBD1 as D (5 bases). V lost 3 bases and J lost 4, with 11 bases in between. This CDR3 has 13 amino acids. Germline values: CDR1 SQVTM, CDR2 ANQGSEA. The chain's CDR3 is CSVDSQGSDTQYF. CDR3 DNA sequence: TGCAGCGTTGATAGTCAGGGATCAGATACGCAGTATTTT.

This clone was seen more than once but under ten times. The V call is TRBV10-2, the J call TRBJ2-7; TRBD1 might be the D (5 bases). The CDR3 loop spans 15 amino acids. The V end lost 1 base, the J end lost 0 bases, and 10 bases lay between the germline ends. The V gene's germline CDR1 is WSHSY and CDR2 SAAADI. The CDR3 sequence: CASSEYRGSSYEQYF. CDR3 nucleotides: TGCGCCAGCAGTGAGTATAGGGGAAGCTCCTACGAGCAGTACTTC.

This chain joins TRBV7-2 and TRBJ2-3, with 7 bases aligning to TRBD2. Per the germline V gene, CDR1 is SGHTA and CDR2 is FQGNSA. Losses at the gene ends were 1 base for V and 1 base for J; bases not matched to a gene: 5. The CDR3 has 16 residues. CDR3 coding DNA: TGTGCCAGCAGCTTAGTTGGCCTAGCGGGCACAGATACGCAGTATTTT. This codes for CASSLVGLAGTDTQYF.

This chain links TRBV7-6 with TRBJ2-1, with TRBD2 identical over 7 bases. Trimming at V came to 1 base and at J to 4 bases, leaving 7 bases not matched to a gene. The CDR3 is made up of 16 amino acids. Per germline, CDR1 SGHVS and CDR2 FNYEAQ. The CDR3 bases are TGTGCCAGCAGCTTAGATGCTAGCGGTACTTACAATGAGCAGTTCTTC. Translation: CASSLDASGTYNEQFF.

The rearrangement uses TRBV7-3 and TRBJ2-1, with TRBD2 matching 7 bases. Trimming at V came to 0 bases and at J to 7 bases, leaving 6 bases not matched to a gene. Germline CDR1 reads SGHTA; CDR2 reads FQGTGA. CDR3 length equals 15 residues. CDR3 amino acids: CASSLTPRRENEQFF. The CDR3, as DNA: TGTGCCAGCAGCTTAACCCCTCGGCGGGAGAATGAGCAGTTCTTC.

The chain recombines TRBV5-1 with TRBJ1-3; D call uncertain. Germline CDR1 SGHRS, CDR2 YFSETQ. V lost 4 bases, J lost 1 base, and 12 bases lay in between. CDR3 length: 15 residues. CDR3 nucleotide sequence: TGCGCCAGCAGCCCTACCGCAGGTTCTGGAAACACCATATATTTT. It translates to CASSPTAGSGNTIYF.

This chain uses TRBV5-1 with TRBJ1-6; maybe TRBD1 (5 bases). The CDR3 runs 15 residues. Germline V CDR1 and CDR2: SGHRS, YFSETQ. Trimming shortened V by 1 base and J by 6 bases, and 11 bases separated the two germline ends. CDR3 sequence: CASSLSGGGNSPLHF. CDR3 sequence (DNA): TGCGCCAGCAGCTTGAGCGGGGGTGGTAATTCACCCCTCCACTTT. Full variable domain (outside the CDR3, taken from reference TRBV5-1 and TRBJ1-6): KAGVTQTPRYLIKTRGQQVTLSCSPISGHRSVSWYQQTPGQGLQFLFEYFSETQRNKGNFPGRFSGRQFSNSRSEMNVSTLELGDSALYLCASSLSGGGNSPLHFGNGTRLTVT.

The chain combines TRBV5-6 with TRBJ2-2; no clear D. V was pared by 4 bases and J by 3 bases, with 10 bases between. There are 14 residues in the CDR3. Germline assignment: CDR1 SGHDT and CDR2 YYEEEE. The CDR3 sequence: CASSGVLHTGELFF. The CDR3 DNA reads TGTGCCAGCAGCGGCGTACTACACACCGGGGAGCTGTTTTTT.

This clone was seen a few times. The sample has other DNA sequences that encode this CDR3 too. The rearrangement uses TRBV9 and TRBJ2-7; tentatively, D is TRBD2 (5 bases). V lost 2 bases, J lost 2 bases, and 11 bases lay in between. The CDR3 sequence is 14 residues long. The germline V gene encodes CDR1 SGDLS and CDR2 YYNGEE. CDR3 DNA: TGTGCCAGCAGCGTGGGAGCGGAGACCTACGAGCAGTACTTC. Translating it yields CASSVGAETYEQYF.